These 22 T cell receptor beta chains were all obtained from the same sample, sequenced in a study of blood T cell repertoires in COVID-19. TCRdb's copy holds only in-frame clones and misses some; the assay was immunoSEQ multiplex PCR. The sample shows 25,000 to 30,000 clones, less than 80% of them seen only once. What was sequenced was peripheral blood. The receptors stem from a man between 65 and 85 years old with acute or convalescent COVID-19.

The chain has TRBV9 and TRBJ1-2; no reliable D call. This CDR3 is built from 12 residues. Trimming removed 0 bases at V and 8 bases at J, with 8 bases between. Germline-derived CDR1 and CDR2 are SGDLS and YYNGEE. The CDR3 coding sequence is TGTGCCAGCAGCGTAGAGAACAAAGGCTACACCTTC. Encoded protein: CASSVENKGYTF.

The chain uses TRBV28 and TRBJ1-5; D unresolved. The V end lost 8 bases, the J end lost 2 bases, and 19 bases lay between the germline ends. In germline, CDR1 is MDHEN, CDR2 SYDVKM. The CDR3 covers 16 residues. The CDR3 loop is CASRTRPVRGNQPQHF. CDR3 nucleotides: TGTGCCAGCCGAACTAGACCCGTCCGGGGCAATCAGCCCCAGCATTTT. Drawing the rest from reference TRBV28 and TRBJ1-5, the complete variable domain is DVKVTQSSRYLVKRTGEKVFLECVQDMDHENMFWYRQDPGLGLRLIYFSYDVKMKEKGDIPEGYSVSREKKERFSLILESASTNQTSMYLCASRTRPVRGNQPQHFGDGTRLSIL.

This chain uses TRBV25-1 with TRBJ2-1; 10 bases map to TRBD2. CDR1 MGHDK and CDR2 SYGVNS come from the germline V gene. Unmatched junction bases numbered 11, after V lost 6 bases and J lost 0 bases. CDR3 length: 18 amino acids. The CDR3 DNA is TGTGCCAGCAGAGGGGGTGCACTAGCGGGGAGCTCCTACAATGAGCAGTTCTTC. Protein sequence: CASRGGALAGSSYNEQFF. Full variable domain (missing parts from reference TRBV25-1 and TRBJ2-1): EADIYQTPRYLVIGTGKKITLECSQTMGHDKMYWYQQDPGMELHLIHYSYGVNSTEKGDLSSESTVSRIRTEHFPLTLESARPSHTSQYLCASRGGALAGSSYNEQFFGPGTRLTVL.

Only a few counts were recorded for this clone. The V call is TRBV11-2, the J call TRBJ2-7; D unresolved. The V gene's germline CDR1 is SGHAT and CDR2 FQNNGV. V was shortened by 5 bases and J by 6 bases, with 14 bases between the two germline ends. The CDR3 contains 13 residues. In DNA, the CDR3 is TGTGCCAGCAGCCCCCCGGTTCTGTCCGAGCAGTACTTC. Amino acids: CASSPPVLSEQYF. The full variable domain, in which reference TRBV11-2 and TRBJ2-7 provide the parts outside the CDR3, is EAGVAQSPRYKIIEKRQSVAFWCNPISGHATLYWYQQILGQGPKLLIQFQNNGVVDDSQLPKDRFSAERLKGVDSTLKIQPAKLEDSAVYLCASSPPVLSEQYFGPGTRLTVT.

This clone was seen more than once but under ten times. V gene TRBV6-2 or TRBV6-3 combines with J gene TRBJ2-2; 8 bases agree with TRBD2. CDR3 length equals 14 residues. Germline V gene sequence: CDR1 MNHEY, CDR2 SVGEGT. J gave up 5 bases and V 5 bases, and 4 bases lay outside the gene matches. CDR3 loop: CASSRAGVTGELFF. The CDR3 nucleotides read TGTGCCAGCAGTAGAGCGGGAGTGACCGGGGAGCTGTTTTTT.

This clone was detected once. This chain links TRBV5-5 with TRBJ2-7; possibly TRBD2 for D (6 bases). Trimming removed 3 bases from V and 3 bases from J, with 13 bases in between. CDR1 is SGHKS, CDR2 YYEKEE, per germline (reference sequence). There are 14 residues in the CDR3. CDR3 nucleotide sequence: TGTGCCAGCAGCTCTACATCGGGACTCTACGAGCAGTACTTC. This sequence encodes CASSSTSGLYEQYF.

The genes are TRBV6-1 and TRBJ1-4; 7 bases map to TRBD1. Germline lookup yields CDR1 MNHNS and CDR2 SASEGT. This CDR3 has 15 amino acids. The V segment lost 1 base and the J segment 5 bases; nucleotides outside the gene matches: 4. CDR3 protein: CASSEGSGGNEKLFF. Here the CDR3 DNA reads TGTGCCAGCAGTGAAGGGTCAGGGGGGAATGAAAAACTGTTTTTT.

The chain uses TRBV5-6 and TRBJ2-3, with D perhaps TRBD1 (6 bases). Germline V gene sequence: CDR1 SGHDT, CDR2 YYEEEE. V was clipped by 0 bases and J by 2 bases, with 13 bases between them. This CDR3 spans 16 amino acids. In DNA, the CDR3 is TGTGCCAGCAGCTTGGGGGGGCTTGCGGCCACAGATACGCAGTATTTT. Translating it yields CASSLGGLAATDTQYF.

In this sample, this clone is medium-sized (0.01 to 0.1%). The chain links TRBV2 to TRBJ1-1, with D possibly matching TRBD1 (6 bases). From germline, CDR1 is SNHLY and CDR2 FYNNEI. Trimming shortened V by 5 bases and J by 4 bases, and 14 bases separated the two germline ends. This CDR3 region has 14 residues. CDR3 coding DNA: TGTGCCAGCAGTTCACAGGGATCGGGCACTGAAGCTTTCTTT. It encodes CASSSQGSGTEAFF.

This chain joins TRBV30 and TRBJ2-7, with 7 bases fitting TRBD1. Per germline, CDR1 GTSNPN and CDR2 SVGIG (reference sequence). The CDR3 extends over 12 amino acids. Unmatched junction bases numbered 2, after V lost 2 bases and J lost 4 bases. CDR3 bases: TGTGCCTGGAGTACACAGGGGTACGAGCAGTACTTC. Its protein is CAWSTQGYEQYF.

V and J are TRBV12-1 and TRBJ2-1; the DNA was not compared with TRBD2, the D call given in the table. TRBV12-1 is a pseudogene. This CDR3 contains 16 residues. The CDR3 nucleotides are TGTGCCAGCAGCTTTGGCGGGGTCAGCTCCTACAATGAGCAGTTCTTC. This translates into CASSFGGVSSYNEQFF.

This rearrangement joins TRBV6-5 to TRBJ1-5; a weak D match, TRBD1 (5 bases). Germline lookup yields CDR1 MNHEY and CDR2 SVGAGI. Trimming shortened V by 0 bases and J by 7 bases, and 7 bases separated the two germline ends. The CDR3 loop spans 13 amino acids. The CDR3 nucleotides read TGTGCCAGCAGTTACTCGACAGAACAGCCCCAGCATTTT. Residues: CASSYSTEQPQHF.

The CDR3: CATSRDLSKETQYF. CDR3 DNA sequence: TGTGCCACCAGCAGAGATCTCAGTAAAGAGACCCAGTACTTC. This chain connects TRBV15 to TRBJ2-5; no reliable D call. The V end was cut by 0 bases, the J end by 3 bases, with 8 bases between. The CDR3 runs 14 residues. Germline V gives CDR1 LNHNV, CDR2 YYDKDF (reference sequence).

This clone was seen a handful of times. J is TRBJ2-4 and V is TRBV2; TRBD2 matches 11 bases. Germline trimming cut 4 bases from V and 6 bases from J; bases unmatched to any gene: 8. Per germline, CDR1 SNHLY and CDR2 FYNNEI. This CDR3 is built from 16 residues. CDR3 amino acids: CASSVTSGGEGNIQYF. CDR3 nucleotide sequence: TGTGCCAGCAGTGTAACTAGCGGGGGCGAAGGAAACATTCAGTACTTC.

The rearrangement uses TRBV5-1 and TRBJ2-2, with D tentatively TRBD2 (7 bases). The V gene's germline CDR1 is SGHRS and CDR2 YFSETQ. The V and J ends lost 3 bases and 1 base respectively, with 10 bases between them. CDR3 length equals 15 residues. The CDR3: CASSWGGQNTGELFF. CDR3 coding DNA: TGCGCCAGCAGCTGGGGGGGACAGAACACCGGGGAGCTGTTTTTT. The full variable domain, rest sourced from reference TRBV5-1 and TRBJ2-2, is KAGVTQTPRYLIKTRGQQVTLSCSPISGHRSVSWYQQTPGQGLQFLFEYFSETQRNKGNFPGRFSGRQFSNSRSEMNVSTLELGDSALYLCASSWGGQNTGELFFGEGSRLTVL.

The rearrangement uses TRBV7-9 and TRBJ2-7, with D maybe TRBD2 (6 bases). CDR1 and CDR2 (germline): SEHNR, FQNEAQ (reference sequence). CDR3 length equals 13 residues. V was pared by 8 bases and J by 5 bases, with 16 bases between. CDR3 in amino acids: CASRGDRPNEQYF. CDR3 DNA sequence: TGTGCCAGCCGCGGGGACCGTCCCAACGAGCAGTACTTC.

This clone was picked up a small number of times. V and J are TRBV5-6 and TRBJ1-2; 11 bases are shared with TRBD1. The germline CDR1 and CDR2 sequences are SGHDT and YYEEEE. The CDR3 has 15 amino acids. V shed 2 bases, J shed 3 bases, and the junction held 3 bases outside the gene matches. This chain's CDR3 is CASSFRDRGDYGYTF. CDR3 bases: TGTGCCAGCAGCTTTAGGGACAGGGGGGACTATGGCTACACCTTC.

This sequence joins TRBV7-3 and TRBJ1-1; TRBD1 might be the D (5 bases). The length of the CDR3 is 14 residues. Germline V gene lookup returns CDR1 SGHTA and CDR2 FQGTGA. V lost 5 bases to trimming and J lost 4 bases, with 14 bases between them. CDR3 amino acids: CASSPGGVGTEAFF. CDR3 bases: TGTGCCAGCAGCCCGGGGGGGGTCGGCACTGAAGCTTTCTTT.

The chain uses TRBV11-2 and TRBJ2-3, with D possibly matching TRBD1 (5 bases). CDR1 is SGHAT, CDR2 FQNNGV, per germline. The CDR3 spans 11 residues. V lost 3 bases to trimming and J lost 11 bases, with 9 bases between them. The CDR3 bases are TGTGCCAGCAGCTTCGAAGGGGAGCAGTATTTT. Protein: CASSFEGEQYF. Full variable domain (outside the CDR3, taken from reference TRBV11-2 and TRBJ2-3): EAGVAQSPRYKIIEKRQSVAFWCNPISGHATLYWYQQILGQGPKLLIQFQNNGVVDDSQLPKDRFSAERLKGVDSTLKIQPAKLEDSAVYLCASSFEGEQYFGPGTRLTVL.

This chain connects TRBV7-9 to TRBJ1-2; 7 nucleotides align to TRBD1. Per germline, CDR1 SEHNR and CDR2 FQNEAQ (reference sequence). CDR3 size: 14 residues. V lost 2 bases, J lost 4 bases, and 4 bases stayed unmatched. As DNA, the CDR3 is TGTGCCAGCAGCTTAACGACAGGGCCCTATGGCTACACCTTC. It specifies CASSLTTGPYGYTF.

This clone was seen a handful of times. The J gene is TRBJ1-3, the V gene TRBV7-8; D is perhaps TRBD1 (5 bases). Trimming cost V 0 bases and J 2 bases, with 8 bases left between them. The CDR3 runs to 15 residues. The germline gives CDR1 SGHVS, CDR2 FQNEAQ. CDR3 amino acids: CASSLANRPGNTIYF. DNA of the CDR3: TGTGCCAGCAGCTTAGCGAACAGGCCTGGAAACACCATATATTTT.

The genes are TRBV5-4 and TRBJ2-2; TRBD1 matches at 8 bases. V shed 3 bases, J shed 1 base, and the junction held 8 bases outside the gene matches. The CDR3 consists of 17 residues. CDR1 is SGHNT and CDR2 is YYREEE in the germline V gene (reference sequence). For the CDR3, the DNA is TGTGCCAGCAGCTACGTAGGGACAGGACTGAACACCGGGGAGCTGTTTTTT. This encodes CASSYVGTGLNTGELFF. The entire variable domain, with the rest obtained from reference TRBV5-4 and TRBJ2-2, is as follows: ETGVTQSPTHLIKTRGQQVTLRCSSQSGHNTVSWYQQALGQGPQFIFQYYREEENGRGNFPPRFSGLQFPNYSSELNVNALELDDSALYLCASSYVGTGLNTGELFFGEGSRLTVL.